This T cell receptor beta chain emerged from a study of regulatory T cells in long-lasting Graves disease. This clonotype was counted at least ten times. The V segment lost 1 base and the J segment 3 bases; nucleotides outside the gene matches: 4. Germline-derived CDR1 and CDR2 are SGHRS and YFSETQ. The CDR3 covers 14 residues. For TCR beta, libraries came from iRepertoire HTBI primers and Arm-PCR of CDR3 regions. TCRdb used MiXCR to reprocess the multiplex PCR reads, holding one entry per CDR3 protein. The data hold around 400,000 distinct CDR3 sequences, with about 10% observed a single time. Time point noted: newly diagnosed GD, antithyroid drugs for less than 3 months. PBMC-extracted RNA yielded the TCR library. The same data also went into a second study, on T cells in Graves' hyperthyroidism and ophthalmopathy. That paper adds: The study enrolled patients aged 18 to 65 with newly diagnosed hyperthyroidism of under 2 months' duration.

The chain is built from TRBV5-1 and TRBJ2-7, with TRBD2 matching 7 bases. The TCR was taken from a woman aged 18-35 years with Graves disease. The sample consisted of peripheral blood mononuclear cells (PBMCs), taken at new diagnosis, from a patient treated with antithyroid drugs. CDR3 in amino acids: CASSLSSGNYEQYF. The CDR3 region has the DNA TGCGCCAGCAGCTTGTCTAGCGGAAACTACGAGCAGTACTTC.